This is a list of T cell receptor beta chains from one sample in a study of T cell repertoires in cytomegalovirus infection. TCRdb re-analysed the reads in MiXCR, keeping a single row per CDR3 protein. This sample yields 500,000 to 600,000 distinct CDR3 sequences, of which 16% are seen a single time; about 24% belongs to the top ten. The sample comprised CD8+ T cells from PBMCs. The receptors here all came from a human donor in good health (CMV status not recorded). Some clones in this sample may be carry-over from other donors' samples. CDR3s include the opening cysteine and the closing phenylalanine or tryptophan. D genes are given only for firm matches. The listing skips clone size in some rows; elsewhere it reads once, few, many or a size class.

cdr3_nt,cdr3_aa,d_call,cdr3_length,v_call,clone_size,j_call
TGTGCCAGCAGTTACTCATCTGAGGCTTTCTTT,CASSYSSEAFF,.,11,TRBV6-6,few,TRBJ1-1
TGTGCCAGCAGCTTTTCGGCCAGGGGCAACGAGCAGTACTTC,CASSFSARGNEQYF,.,14,TRBV7-8,many,TRBJ2-7
TGTGCCAGTAGTATAGAGGCGGCAGCCTATGGCTACACCTTC,CASSIEAAAYGYTF,.,14,TRBV19,.,TRBJ1-2
TGTGCCAGTAGTGTCCTTAGCGGGAGGGGAACCTACGAGCAGTACTTC,CASSVLSGRGTYEQYF,TRBD2,16,TRBV19,.,TRBJ2-7
TGTGCCAGCAGCTGCGAGACGGGTAGCACAGATACGCAGTATTTT,CASSCETGSTDTQYF,.,15,TRBV11-2,many,TRBJ2-3
TGTGCCAGCAGGCCGGGACACCTCCCCCGTGACACCGGGGAGCTGTTTTTT,CASRPGHLPRDTGELFF,.,17,TRBV27,many,TRBJ2-2
TGTGCCAGCAGTTCCCACCCCCGTGAGCCCCAGCATTTT,CASSSHPREPQHF,.,13,TRBV27,few,TRBJ1-5
TGTGCCAGCACCCCTTGGGTTGGAAACACCATATATTTT,CASTPWVGNTIYF,.,13,TRBV12-3/TRBV12-4,many,TRBJ1-3
TGTGCCAGCAGCCTCGACAGGGACCCCTACAATGAGCAGTTCTTC,CASSLDRDPYNEQFF,TRBD1,15,TRBV7-8,many,TRBJ2-1
TGTGCCAGCAGCCAAGGCCATAGACTAGCGGGGGAGATTGAGCAGTTCTTC,CASSQGHRLAGEIEQFF,TRBD2,17,TRBV14,few,TRBJ2-1
TGCGCCAGCAGCCCAGAGGTTGCGACTGGAAACACCATATATTTT,CASSPEVATGNTIYF,.,15,TRBV4-1,many,TRBJ1-3